The present T cell receptor (beta chain) was sequenced within a study of T cells after yellow fever vaccination. Overall study findings and caveats: From the bulk population, abundant clonotypes could contaminate and appear within FACS-sorted repertoires. The secondary response showed a weaker magnitude and a faster peak, day 5 versus 15.

The CDR3 has 15 amino acids. The V end lost 4 bases, the J end lost 6 bases, and 15 bases lay between the germline ends. Germline values: CDR1 SGHVS, CDR2 FQNEAQ. For this clonotype: Its antigen is currently unknown.

Synthesis of TCR cDNA relied on 5'RACE template switching, which attached a universal primer site and UMIs. TCRdb redid the calling of the 5' RACE reads with MiXCR, one entry per CDR3 protein. The data contain about 550,000 distinct CDR3 sequences, approximately 21% of them singletons. The V call is TRBV7-8, the J call TRBJ1-4; D call uncertain. The source was PBMCs, collected 15 days after the yellow fever booster vaccination. The receptor's source is a man aged 25 to 40 who received the YFV17D yellow fever vaccine. In nucleotides, the CDR3 is TGTGCCAGCAGCTACAACGCCCGAGGGCATGAAAAACTGTTTTTT. This sequence encodes CASSYNARGHEKLFF.